A selection of T cell receptor beta chains follows, all from one sample in a study of response to subunit inactivated influenza vaccine. One entry per CDR3 protein results from TCRdb running MiXCR on the RT-PCR reads. The data contain hundreds of thousands of distinct CDR3 sequences, roughly 14% of them singletons. The sample in question was PBMCs from blood, obtained 11 to 12 days after vaccination. The receptors come from a man aged 45-65 years who received an inactivated influenza vaccine. CDR3s include the opening cysteine and the closing phenylalanine or tryptophan. D genes are given only for firm matches. Some rows have no size entry. The others give once, few or many, or a class for an expanded clone.

TRBJ2-7 TRBV20-1 - - CSAAPIEHSYEQYF TGCAGTGCGGCCCCAATCGAGCATTCCTACGAGCAGTACTTC
TRBJ2-3 TRBV7-2 - TRBD2 CASSLGPRGEGTQYF TGTGCCAGCAGCTTAGGTCCTAGAGGGGAGGGTACGCAGTATTTT
TRBJ2-1 TRBV29-1 - - CSVTVYNEQFF TGCAGCGTGACAGTGTACAATGAGCAGTTCTTC
TRBJ2-7 TRBV2 few TRBD2 CASSLLAGWNF TGTGCCAGCAGTCTTCTAGCGGGTTGGAACTTC
TRBJ2-7 TRBV6-5 - TRBD1 CASSYSGTGRNEQYF TGTGCCAGCAGTTACTCCGGGACAGGTAGGAACGAGCAGTACTTC
TRBJ2-2 TRBV5-1 - - CASSPPPGTNTGELFF TGCGCCAGCAGCCCACCGCCAGGGACGAACACCGGGGAGCTGTTTTTT
TRBJ2-7 TRBV6-1 - TRBD2 CASSMGGLAGTYEQYF TGTGCCAGCAGTATGGGCGGACTAGCGGGAACCTACGAGCAGTACTTC
TRBJ1-1 TRBV6-5 few TRBD1 CASSYRQGAEAFF TGTGCCAGCAGTTACCGACAGGGGGCTGAAGCTTTCTTT
TRBJ1-1 TRBV12-3/TRBV12-4 many - CASSLGHANTEAFF TGTGCCAGCAGTTTAGGGCATGCGAACACTGAAGCTTTCTTT
TRBJ2-1 TRBV10-3 few - CAIMSGVTSNEQFF TGTGCCATCATGTCAGGGGTCACTTCCAATGAGCAGTTCTTC
TRBJ2-7 TRBV9 many - CASSAGGFEVFEQYF TGTGCCAGCAGCGCGGGTGGTTTTGAGGTCTTCGAGCAGTACTTC
TRBJ2-3 TRBV20-1 - TRBD2 CSAIGLAGTSSTDTQYF TGCAGTGCTATCGGCCTAGCGGGCACCTCAAGCACAGATACGCAGTATTTT
TRBJ1-1 TRBV12-3/TRBV12-4 few - CASTIGGNTEAFF TGTGCCAGCACCATAGGGGGGAACACTGAAGCTTTCTTT
TRBJ2-6 TRBV28 - TRBD1 CASSRAGGTGANVLTF TGTGCCAGCAGCCGCGCAGGGGGCACTGGGGCCAACGTCCTGACTTTC
TRBJ2-7 TRBV9 - TRBD2 CASSPAGTVSSYEQYF TGTGCCAGCAGCCCAGCGGGGACTGTCAGCTCCTACGAGCAGTACTTC
TRBJ2-5 TRBV12-3/TRBV12-4 few - CASSTTGYHGETQYF TGTGCCAGCAGTACCACAGGGTACCATGGGGAGACCCAGTACTTC
TRBJ2-3 TRBV20-1 - - CFFSLGDTQYF TGCTTCTTCTCGCTTGGTGATACGCAGTATTTT
TRBJ1-2 TRBV4-2 - - CASTDHRDYGYTF TGTGCCAGCACGGACCACCGGGACTATGGCTACACCTTC
TRBJ2-1 TRBV7-8 - TRBD2 CASNGGSFYNEQFF TGTGCCAGCAATGGCGGGAGTTTCTACAATGAGCAGTTCTTC
TRBJ2-1 TRBV6-2/TRBV6-3 few TRBD2 CASNSGTRGSDANEQFF TGTGCCAGCAACTCCGGGACTAGGGGGTCTGATGCCAATGAGCAGTTCTTC
TRBJ2-3 TRBV4-3 - - CASSQDPPGRTDTQYF TGCGCCAGCAGCCAAGATCCCCCGGGGCGCACAGATACGCAGTATTTT
TRBJ1-6 TRBV25-1 few - CASSVTGLYSPLHF TGTGCCAGCAGTGTTACAGGGCTTTATTCACCCCTCCACTTT
TRBJ1-4 TRBV18 - - CASSPSEGVRKLFF TGTGCCAGCTCACCGTCGGAGGGGGTGAGAAAACTGTTTTTT
TRBJ2-7 TRBV11-1 - - CASSFTGSHEQYF TGTGCCAGCAGCTTTACTGGGTCCCACGAGCAGTACTTC
TRBJ2-3 TRBV7-9 many - CASSPVLGGTDTQYF TGTGCCAGCAGCCCGGTTCTCGGGGGCACAGATACGCAGTATTTT
TRBJ2-1 TRBV24-1 many TRBD2 CATSDSKKRESLNEQFF TGTGCCACCAGTGATTCCAAAAAGCGGGAGAGTCTCAATGAGCAGTTCTTC
TRBJ2-5 TRBV7-2 - TRBD2 CASSSVGGQETQYF TGTGCCAGCAGTTCCGTCGGGGGGCAAGAGACCCAGTACTTC
TRBJ1-2 TRBV5-1 few TRBD1 CASSLDRAYGYTF TGTGCCAGCAGCCTGGACAGGGCGTATGGCTACACCTTC
TRBJ2-7 TRBV3-1 few - CASSQGRRYEQYF TGTGCCAGCAGCCAAGGGAGGAGGTACGAGCAGTACTTC